A single sample is the source of the 24 T cell receptor beta chains below, sequenced in a study of blood T cell repertoires in COVID-19. Sequencing used immunoSEQ multiplex PCR; TCRdb keeps in-frame clones, though not all of them. This table has 200,000 to 250,000 clones, 83% appearing once. The material sequenced was peripheral blood. The source is a woman aged 50 to 60 with acute or convalescent COVID-19.

The chain joins TRBV29-1 to TRBJ2-5; D gene unclear. This CDR3 has 11 amino acids. V gave up 5 bases and J gave up 0 bases, with 4 bases separating them. The V gene's germline CDR1 is SQVTM and CDR2 ANQGSEA. CDR3 nucleotide sequence: TGCAGCGTTCTTCACCAAGAGACCCAGTACTTC. It yields the protein CSVLHQETQYF.

In its sample, this clone was seen once. The chain employs TRBV5-1 and TRBJ1-4; D gene unclear. V was cut by 0 bases and J by 2 bases, with 11 bases left in between. The CDR3 runs to 16 residues. Germline V gene sequence: CDR1 SGHRS, CDR2 YFSETQ. CDR3 bases: TGCGCCAGCAGCTTGGGGACTCGACCCACTAATGAAAAACTGTTTTTT. This sequence encodes CASSLGTRPTNEKLFF.

This clone has more than one count but fewer than ten. The CDR3, as DNA: TGTGCCAGCAGTTTAAAGGGGAAGGGAAGAGGTCAGCCCCAGCATTTT. The encoded protein is CASSLKGKGRGQPQHF. The chain uses TRBV28 and TRBJ1-5, with D perhaps TRBD1 (5 bases). The CDR3 has 16 amino acids. Germline V lookup: CDR1 MDHEN, CDR2 SYDVKM. The V end was cut by 2 bases, the J end by 6 bases, with 17 bases between.

The rearrangement joins TRBV19 to TRBJ2-3, with 9 bases fitting TRBD2. V lost 3 bases to trimming and J lost 4 bases; unmatched junction nucleotides: 5. Germline CDR1 reads LNHDA; CDR2 reads SQIVND (reference sequence). The CDR3 covers 15 residues. The CDR3 DNA reads as TGTGCCAGTAGTATTGCGGGGGGGTCTCCAGATACGCAGTATTTT. Residues: CASSIAGGSPDTQYF.

The gene calls are TRBV28 and TRBJ1-1; possibly TRBD1 for D (5 bases). The V gene lost 5 bases and the J gene lost 1 base, with 8 bases spanning the gap. The CDR3 covers 13 residues. CDR1 MDHEN and CDR2 SYDVKM come from the germline V gene. CDR3 bases: TGTGCCAGCAGTAACGACAGGAACACTGAAGCTTTCTTT. This sequence encodes CASSNDRNTEAFF.

The rearrangement links TRBV4-2 to TRBJ2-7; no clear D gene. V lost 4 bases and J 0 bases, leaving 4 bases between the germline ends. This CDR3 spans 12 amino acids. In germline, CDR1 is LGHNA, CDR2 YNFKEQ. CDR3 in amino acids: CASSPGSYEQYF. The CDR3 DNA reads as TGTGCCAGCAGCCCCGGCTCCTACGAGCAGTACTTC.

The chain combines TRBV7-8 with TRBJ2-5, with 7 nucleotides matching TRBD2. The CDR3 is made up of 14 amino acids. Unmatched junction bases numbered 8, after V lost 5 bases and J lost 5 bases. Germline values: CDR1 SGHVS, CDR2 FQNEAQ. In nucleotides, the CDR3 is TGTGCCAGCAGCCTCCTCCGGGGGGTTGAGACCCAGTACTTC. Protein sequence: CASSLLRGVETQYF.

The chain employs TRBV12-1 and TRBJ1-2; TRBD1, the table's D call, lacks a check against the DNA. TRBV12-1 is labeled a pseudogene. The CDR3 consists of 19 residues. The CDR3: CASSFAPLINRGSNYGYTF. The CDR3 nucleotides read TGTGCCAGCAGCTTTGCCCCGTTAATAAACAGGGGTTCCAACTATGGCTACACCTTC.

This chain uses TRBV10-3 with TRBJ2-7, with TRBD1 matching 12 bases. V lost 2 bases to trimming and J lost 3 bases; unmatched junction nucleotides: 5. The CDR3 is 16 amino acids. The V gene's germline CDR1 is ENHRY and CDR2 SYGVKD. For the CDR3, the DNA is TGTGCCATCAGTGAGCCCGGGACAGGGGGCTTCTACGAGCAGTACTTC. Protein: CAISEPGTGGFYEQYF.

V is TRBV19 and J is TRBJ2-7, with 8 bases aligning to TRBD1. V shed 5 bases, J shed 4 bases, and the junction held 7 bases outside the gene matches. CDR3 length equals 14 residues. The V gene's germline CDR1 is LNHDA and CDR2 SQIVND (reference sequence). DNA for the CDR3: TGTGCCAGTAGTTACCGGACAGGGCTATACGAGCAGTACTTC. Protein sequence: CASSYRTGLYEQYF.

V and J are TRBV2 and TRBJ1-1; 7 bases fit TRBD1. V lost 4 bases to trimming and J lost 6 bases; unmatched junction nucleotides: 5. CDR1 and CDR2 (germline): SNHLY, FYNNEI. This CDR3 is built from 13 residues. The CDR3: CASSGTGVAEAFF. The CDR3 nucleotides read TGTGCCAGCAGTGGAACAGGGGTGGCTGAAGCTTTCTTT.

This chain joins TRBV7-9 and TRBJ1-2, with D uncertain. The CDR3 contains 13 residues. Germline values: CDR1 SEHNR, CDR2 FQNEAQ (reference sequence). Trimming shortened V by 7 bases and J by 8 bases, and 17 bases separated the two germline ends. The CDR3 region has the DNA TGTGCCAGCAATTTCGACGTGGAGATCGGCTACACCTTC. Translated: CASNFDVEIGYTF.

The chain has TRBV3-1 (or the pseudogene TRBV3-2) and TRBJ1-5; D call uncertain. V dropped 6 bases and J dropped 0 bases, with 9 bases sitting between them. The CDR3 is made up of 14 amino acids. CDR1 is LGHDT, CDR2 YNNKEL, per germline (reference sequence). CDR3 in amino acids: CASSTTDSNQPQHF. DNA of the CDR3: TGTGCCAGCAGTACAACAGATAGCAATCAGCCCCAGCATTTT.

The V gene is TRBV4-1, the J gene TRBJ2-7; TRBD1 matches at 8 bases. The CDR3 runs 15 residues. Trimming cost V 0 bases and J 0 bases; bases outside gene matches: 1. The V gene's germline CDR1 is MGHRA and CDR2 YSYEKL. The CDR3 spells CASSQEGQGSYEQYF. In DNA, the CDR3 is TGCGCCAGCAGCCAAGAAGGACAGGGCTCCTACGAGCAGTACTTC.

The rearrangement links TRBV4-2 to TRBJ2-7, with a tentative D call TRBD2 (6 bases). CDR3 length equals 14 residues. The germline V gene encodes CDR1 LGHNA and CDR2 YNFKEQ. Trimming removed 1 base at V and 2 bases at J, with 9 bases between. The CDR3 DNA follows: TGTGCCAGCAGCCAAGCCAGGAGGGCCTACGAGCAGTACTTC. This translates into CASSQARRAYEQYF.

The chain employs TRBV7-9 and TRBJ2-7; D gene ambiguous. This CDR3 has 12 amino acids. Per germline, CDR1 SEHNR and CDR2 FQNEAQ (reference sequence). V was clipped by 1 base and J by 9 bases, with 10 bases between them. CDR3 sequence: CASSLGSSAQYF. The DNA of the CDR3 is TGTGCCAGCAGCTTAGGGAGCAGCGCGCAGTACTTC.

The V gene is TRBV5-1, the J gene TRBJ2-7; 7 bases line up with TRBD1. With 5 bases clipped from V and 3 bases from J, the junction kept 5 bases outside the gene matches. Per germline, CDR1 SGHRS and CDR2 YFSETQ. This CDR3 is 13 amino acids long. CDR3 amino acids: CASSYTGDYEQYF. The CDR3 DNA follows: TGCGCCAGCAGTTACACAGGGGACTACGAGCAGTACTTC.

In DNA form, the CDR3 reads TGTGCCAGCAGCCCCCGGACTAGTGGCGAGACCCAGTACTTC. As protein: CASSPRTSGETQYF. The V gene is TRBV14, the J gene TRBJ2-5, with 7 nucleotides matching TRBD2. Germline V CDR1 and CDR2: SGHDN, FVKESK. The CDR3 has 14 residues. The junction had 7 bases not matched to a gene; V was cut back by 4 bases and J by 5 bases.

The chain is built from TRBV5-1 and TRBJ1-1, with 8 bases lining up with TRBD1. The CDR3 loop spans 15 amino acids. V dropped 4 bases and J dropped 5; count of bases not matched to a gene: 10. CDR1 and CDR2 from the germline V gene are SGHRS and YFSETQ. The CDR3 region has the DNA TGCGCCAGCAGCGCCATTCAGGGGGCAGGGACTGAAGCTTTCTTT. Translation: CASSAIQGAGTEAFF.

This clone has only a few counts. The V gene is TRBV3-1 (or the pseudogene TRBV3-2), the J gene TRBJ1-6; 7 nucleotides match TRBD1. This CDR3 comprises 16 residues. The ends lost 1 base at V and 9 bases at J; junction bases unmatched: 9. Germline V gene sequence: CDR1 LGHDT, CDR2 YNNKEL (reference sequence). Here the CDR3 DNA reads TGTGCCAGCAGCCAAGGAATAGGGGGCGAGGGTTCACCCCTCCACTTT. Amino acid sequence: CASSQGIGGEGSPLHF.

The chain joins TRBV7-9 to TRBJ2-2; D is perhaps TRBD1 (5 bases). Per the germline V gene, CDR1 is SEHNR and CDR2 is FQNEAQ (reference sequence). The germline V and J ends were trimmed by 5 bases and 6 bases, with 16 bases remaining between them. The CDR3 sequence is 15 residues long. The CDR3 spells CASSTDSNRPGELFF. The CDR3 DNA reads as TGTGCCAGCAGCACCGACAGTAACCGCCCCGGGGAGCTGTTTTTT.

The CDR3 protein is CASSPPQVRVGELFF. In DNA, the CDR3 is TGTGCCAGCTCACCACCTCAAGTACGGGTCGGGGAGCTGTTTTTT. The genes are TRBV18 and TRBJ2-2; D unclear. The CDR3 is 15 amino acids. CDR1 is KGHSH and CDR2 is LQKENI in the germline V gene. V was cut by 0 bases and J by 7 bases, with 12 bases left in between.

This chain uses TRBV7-2 with TRBJ2-1, with a possible D match to TRBD2 (6 bases). Trimming cost V 5 bases and J 8 bases, with 13 bases left between them. The CDR3 length is 13 residues. CDR1 and CDR2 from the germline V gene are SGHTA and FQGNSA. CDR3 sequence (DNA): TGTGCCAGCAGCCCATTTAGCGGTTATGAGCAGTTCTTC. Residues: CASSPFSGYEQFF. Full variable domain (remainder filled in from reference TRBV7-2 and TRBJ2-1): GAGVSQSPSNKVTEKGKDVELRCDPISGHTALYWYRQSLGQGLEFLIYFQGNSAPDKSGLPSDRFSAERTGGSVSTLTIQRTQQEDSAVYLCASSPFSGYEQFFGPGTRLTVL.

The V call is TRBV3-1 (or the pseudogene TRBV3-2), the J call TRBJ2-2, with TRBD1 matching over 9 bases. V dropped 4 bases and J dropped 6; count of bases not matched to a gene: 12. This CDR3 has 17 residues. Germline V gene sequence: CDR1 LGHDT, CDR2 YNNKEL (reference sequence). The CDR3 DNA is TGTGCCAGCAGCCGAAGGGTCGGGACAGGGATGGCCGGGGAGCTGTTTTTT. Translating it yields CASSRRVGTGMAGELFF.